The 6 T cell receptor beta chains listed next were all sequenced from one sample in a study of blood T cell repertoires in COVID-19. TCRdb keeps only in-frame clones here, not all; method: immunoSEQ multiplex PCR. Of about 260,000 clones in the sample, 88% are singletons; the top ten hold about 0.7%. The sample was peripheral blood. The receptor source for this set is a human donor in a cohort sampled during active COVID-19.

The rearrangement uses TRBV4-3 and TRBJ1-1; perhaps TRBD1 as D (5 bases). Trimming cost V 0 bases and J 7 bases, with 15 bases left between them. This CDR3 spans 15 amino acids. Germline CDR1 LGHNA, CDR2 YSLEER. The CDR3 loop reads CASSQDPTGGNEAFF. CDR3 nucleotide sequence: TGCGCCAGCAGCCAAGATCCCACAGGTGGAAATGAAGCTTTCTTT.

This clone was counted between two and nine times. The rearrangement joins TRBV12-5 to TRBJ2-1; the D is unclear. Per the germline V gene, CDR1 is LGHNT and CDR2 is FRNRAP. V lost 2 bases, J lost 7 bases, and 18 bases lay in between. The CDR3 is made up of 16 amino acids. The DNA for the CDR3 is TGTGCTAGTGGTTTGATTTTAGCCAACTGGTTAAATGAGCAGTTCTTC. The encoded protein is CASGLILANWLNEQFF.

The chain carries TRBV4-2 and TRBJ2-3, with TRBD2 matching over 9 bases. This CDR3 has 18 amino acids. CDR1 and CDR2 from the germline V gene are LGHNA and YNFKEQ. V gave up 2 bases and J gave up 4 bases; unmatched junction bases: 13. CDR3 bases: TGTGCCAGCAGCCAATTTCCTCTGGGTAGCGGGAGTCCAGATACGCAGTATTTT. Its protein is CASSQFPLGSGSPDTQYF.

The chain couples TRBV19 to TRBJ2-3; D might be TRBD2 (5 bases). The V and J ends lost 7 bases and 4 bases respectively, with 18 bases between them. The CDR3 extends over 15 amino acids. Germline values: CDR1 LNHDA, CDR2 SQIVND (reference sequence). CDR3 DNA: TGTGCCAGTACCCTAAGCGAGGGCTGGGCAGATACGCAGTATTTT. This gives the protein CASTLSEGWADTQYF.

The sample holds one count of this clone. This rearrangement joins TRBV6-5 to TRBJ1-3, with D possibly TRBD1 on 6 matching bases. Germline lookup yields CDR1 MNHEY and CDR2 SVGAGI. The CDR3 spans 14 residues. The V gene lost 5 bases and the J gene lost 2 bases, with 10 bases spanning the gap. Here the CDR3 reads CASSTGLAGNTIYF. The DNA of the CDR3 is TGTGCCAGCAGTACAGGGTTAGCTGGAAACACCATATATTTT.

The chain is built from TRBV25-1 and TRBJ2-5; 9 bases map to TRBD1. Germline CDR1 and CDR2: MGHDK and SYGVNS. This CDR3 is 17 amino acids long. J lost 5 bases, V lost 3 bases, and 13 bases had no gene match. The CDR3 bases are TGTGCCAGCAGTGACCCAAAAGGGGGGACAGGGAAGGAGACCCAGTACTTC. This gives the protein CASSDPKGGTGKETQYF.